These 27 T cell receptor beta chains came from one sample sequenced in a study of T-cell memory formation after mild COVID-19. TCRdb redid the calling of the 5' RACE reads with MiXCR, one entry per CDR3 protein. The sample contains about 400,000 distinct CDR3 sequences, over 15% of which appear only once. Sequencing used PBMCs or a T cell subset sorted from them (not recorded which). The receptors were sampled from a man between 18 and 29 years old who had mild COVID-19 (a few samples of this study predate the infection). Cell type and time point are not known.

The CDR3 loop reads CATSARDRAKNIQYF. CDR3 nucleotides: TGTGCCACCAGCGCAAGGGACAGAGCCAAAAACATTCAGTACTTC. V usage is TRBV15 and J usage is TRBJ2-4; 7 bases are a match to TRBD1. CDR3 length: 15 residues. CDR1 and CDR2 from the germline V gene are LNHNV and YYDKDF (reference sequence). V dropped 5 bases and J dropped 0; count of bases not matched to a gene: 4.

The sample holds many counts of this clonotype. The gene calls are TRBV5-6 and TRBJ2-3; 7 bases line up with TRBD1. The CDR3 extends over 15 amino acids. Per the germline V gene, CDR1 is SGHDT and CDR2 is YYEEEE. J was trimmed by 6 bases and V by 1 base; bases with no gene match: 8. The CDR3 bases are TGTGCCAGCAGCTTGATGACAGGGAATTTGGATACGCAGTATTTT. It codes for CASSLMTGNLDTQYF.

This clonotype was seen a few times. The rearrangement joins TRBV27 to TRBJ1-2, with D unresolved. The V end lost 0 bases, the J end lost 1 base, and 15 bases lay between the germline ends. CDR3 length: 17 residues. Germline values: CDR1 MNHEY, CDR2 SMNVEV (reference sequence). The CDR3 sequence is CASSLSASAELNYGYTF. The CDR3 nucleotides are TGTGCCAGCAGTTTATCCGCGTCGGCAGAACTTAACTATGGCTACACCTTC.

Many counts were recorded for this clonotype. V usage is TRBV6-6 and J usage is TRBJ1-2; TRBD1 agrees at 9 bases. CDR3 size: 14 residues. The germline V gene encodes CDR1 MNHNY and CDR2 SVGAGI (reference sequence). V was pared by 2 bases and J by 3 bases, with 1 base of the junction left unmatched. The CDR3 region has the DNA TGTGCCAGCAGTTACCGGACAGGGGACTATGGCTACACCTTC. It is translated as CASSYRTGDYGYTF.

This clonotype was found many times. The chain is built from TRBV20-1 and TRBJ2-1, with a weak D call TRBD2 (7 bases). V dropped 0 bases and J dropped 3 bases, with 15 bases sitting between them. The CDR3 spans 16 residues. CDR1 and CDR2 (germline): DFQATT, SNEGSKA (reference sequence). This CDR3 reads CSARDPAGAVYNEQFF. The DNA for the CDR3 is TGCAGTGCTAGAGATCCCGCGGGGGCGGTCTACAATGAGCAGTTCTTC.

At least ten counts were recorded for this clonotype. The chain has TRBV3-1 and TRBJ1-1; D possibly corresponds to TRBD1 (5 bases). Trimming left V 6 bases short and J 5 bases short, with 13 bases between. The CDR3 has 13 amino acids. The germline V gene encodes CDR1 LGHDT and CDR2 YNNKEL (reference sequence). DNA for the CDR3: TGTGCCAGCAGGCCCGGGGAGGGGACTGAAGCTTTCTTT. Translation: CASRPGEGTEAFF.

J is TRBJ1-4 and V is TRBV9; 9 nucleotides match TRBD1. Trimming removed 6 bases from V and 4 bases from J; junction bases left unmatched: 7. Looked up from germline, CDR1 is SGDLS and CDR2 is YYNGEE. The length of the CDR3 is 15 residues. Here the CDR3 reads CASNLGQGLNEKLFF. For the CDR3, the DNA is TGTGCCAGCAACTTAGGACAGGGGCTTAATGAAAAACTGTTTTTT.

Here the CDR3 reads CASSSPGGRGSPLHF. The CDR3 region has the DNA TGCGCCAGCAGCTCACCGGGAGGTAGAGGCTCACCCCTCCACTTT. The rearrangement joins TRBV5-1 to TRBJ1-6; D gene ambiguous. The CDR3 is 15 residues long. From germline, CDR1 is SGHRS and CDR2 YFSETQ. V lost 3 bases, J lost 10 bases, and 17 bases lay in between.

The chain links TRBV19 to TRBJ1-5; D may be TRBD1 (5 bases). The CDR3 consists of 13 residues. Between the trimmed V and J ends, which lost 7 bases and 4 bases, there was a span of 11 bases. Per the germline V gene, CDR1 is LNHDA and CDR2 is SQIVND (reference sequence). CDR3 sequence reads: CASNDRNNQPQHF. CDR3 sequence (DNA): TGTGCCAGTAATGACAGAAATAATCAGCCCCAGCATTTT.

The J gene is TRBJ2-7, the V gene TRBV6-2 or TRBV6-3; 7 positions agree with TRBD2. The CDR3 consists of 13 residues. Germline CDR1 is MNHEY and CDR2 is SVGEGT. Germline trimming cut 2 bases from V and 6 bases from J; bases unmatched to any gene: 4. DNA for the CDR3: TGTGCCAGCAGTTACGTCCGGGAGGCCGAGCAGTACGTC. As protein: CASSYVREAEQYV.

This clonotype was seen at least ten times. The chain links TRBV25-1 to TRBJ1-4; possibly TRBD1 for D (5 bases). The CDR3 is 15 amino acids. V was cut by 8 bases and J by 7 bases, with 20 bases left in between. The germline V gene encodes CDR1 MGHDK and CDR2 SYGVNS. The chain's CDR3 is CASRQTGGYSEKLFF. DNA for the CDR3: TGTGCCAGCCGACAAACGGGGGGGTACTCTGAAAAACTGTTTTTT.

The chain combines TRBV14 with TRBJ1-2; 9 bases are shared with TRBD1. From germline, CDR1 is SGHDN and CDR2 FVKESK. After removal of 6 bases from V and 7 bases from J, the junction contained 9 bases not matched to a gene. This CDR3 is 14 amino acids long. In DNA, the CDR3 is TGTGCCAGCAGACCGGGGACAGGGCAAACTGGCTACACCTTC. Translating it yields CASRPGTGQTGYTF.

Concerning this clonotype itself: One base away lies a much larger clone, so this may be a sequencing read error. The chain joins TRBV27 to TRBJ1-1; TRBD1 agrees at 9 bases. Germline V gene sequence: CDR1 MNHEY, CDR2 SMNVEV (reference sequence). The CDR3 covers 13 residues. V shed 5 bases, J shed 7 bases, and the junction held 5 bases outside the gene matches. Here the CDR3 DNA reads TGTGCCAGCAGTCCCGGGACAGGGTTTGAAGCTTTCTTT. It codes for CASSPGTGFEAFF.

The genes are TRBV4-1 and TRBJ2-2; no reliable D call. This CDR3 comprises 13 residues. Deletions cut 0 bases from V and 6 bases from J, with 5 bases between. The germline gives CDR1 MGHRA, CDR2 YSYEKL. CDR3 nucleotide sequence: TGCGCCAGCAGCCAAGACTTCGCCGGGGAGCTGTTTTTT. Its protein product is CASSQDFAGELFF.

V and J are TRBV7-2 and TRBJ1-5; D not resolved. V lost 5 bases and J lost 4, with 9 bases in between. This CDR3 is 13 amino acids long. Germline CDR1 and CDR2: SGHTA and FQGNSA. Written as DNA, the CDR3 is TGTGCCAGCAGCCCCATTGGGAATCAGCCCCAGCATTTT. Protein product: CASSPIGNQPQHF.

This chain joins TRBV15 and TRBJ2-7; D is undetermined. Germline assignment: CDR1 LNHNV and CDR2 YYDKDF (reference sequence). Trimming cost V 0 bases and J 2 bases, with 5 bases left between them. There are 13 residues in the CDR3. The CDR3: CATSREVAYEQYV. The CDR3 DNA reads TGTGCCACCAGCAGAGAGGTAGCCTACGAGCAGTACGTC.

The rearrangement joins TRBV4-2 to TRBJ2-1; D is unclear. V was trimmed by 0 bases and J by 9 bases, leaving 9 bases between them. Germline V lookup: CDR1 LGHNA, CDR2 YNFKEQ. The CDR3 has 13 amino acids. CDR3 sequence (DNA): TGTGCCAGCAGCCAAGATAACTGGACTGAGCAGTTCTTC. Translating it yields CASSQDNWTEQFF.

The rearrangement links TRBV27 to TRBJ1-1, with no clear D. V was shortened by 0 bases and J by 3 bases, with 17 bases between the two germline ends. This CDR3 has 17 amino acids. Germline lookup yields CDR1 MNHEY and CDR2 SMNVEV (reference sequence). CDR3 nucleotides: TGTGCCAGCAGTTTATCCGCGACGGGAGTATCGTACACTGAAGCTTTCTTT. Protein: CASSLSATGVSYTEAFF.

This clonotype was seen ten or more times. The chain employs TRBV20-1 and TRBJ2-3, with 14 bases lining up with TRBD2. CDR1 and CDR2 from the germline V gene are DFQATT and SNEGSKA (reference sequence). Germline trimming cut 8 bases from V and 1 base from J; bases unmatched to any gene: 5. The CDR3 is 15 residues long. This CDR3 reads CSTGTSGGGTDTQYF. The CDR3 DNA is TGCAGTACCGGGACTAGCGGGGGTGGCACAGATACGCAGTATTTT.

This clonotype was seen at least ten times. Here the CDR3 DNA reads TGCGCCAGCAGCCTGATGCTGGGGGACACTGAAGCTTTCTTT. It encodes CASSLMLGDTEAFF. The rearrangement uses TRBV5-1 and TRBJ1-1, with D tentatively TRBD1 (5 bases). There are 14 residues in the CDR3. Germline CDR1 reads SGHRS; CDR2 reads YFSETQ. V lost 4 bases and J lost 3, with 13 bases in between.

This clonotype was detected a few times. The CDR3 DNA sequence: TGTGCCAGCAGCATAGACACAGGGGTCTATGGCTACACCTTC. This translates into CASSIDTGVYGYTF. V gene TRBV5-5 combines with J gene TRBJ1-2, with TRBD1 identical over 7 bases. The CDR3 covers 14 residues. J lost 4 bases, V lost 4 bases, and 7 bases had no gene match. CDR1 and CDR2 (germline): SGHKS, YYEKEE (reference sequence).

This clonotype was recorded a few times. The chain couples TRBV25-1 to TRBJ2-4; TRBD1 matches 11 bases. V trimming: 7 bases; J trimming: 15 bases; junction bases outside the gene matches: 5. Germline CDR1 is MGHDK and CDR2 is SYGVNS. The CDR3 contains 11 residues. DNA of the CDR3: TGTGCCAGCAAGGACAGGGGGCGGACGTACTTC. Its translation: CASKDRGRTYF.

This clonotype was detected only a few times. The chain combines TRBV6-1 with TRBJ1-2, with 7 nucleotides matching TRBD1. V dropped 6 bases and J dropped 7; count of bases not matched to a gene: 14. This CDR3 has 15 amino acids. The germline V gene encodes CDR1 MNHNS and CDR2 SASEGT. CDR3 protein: CASSSSGTAIFGYTF. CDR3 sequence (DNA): TGTGCCAGCAGCTCCTCCGGGACAGCAATTTTTGGCTACACCTTC.

CDR3 nucleotides: TGCAGTGCTAGAGATGGCAAGGGACAAAATTATTCACCCCTCCACTTT. It is translated as CSARDGKGQNYSPLHF. The V call is TRBV20-1, the J call TRBJ1-6; D possibly corresponds to TRBD1 (6 bases). There are 16 residues in the CDR3. Germline values: CDR1 DFQATT, CDR2 SNEGSKA (reference sequence). Between the trimmed V and J ends, which lost 0 bases and 8 bases, there was a span of 17 bases.

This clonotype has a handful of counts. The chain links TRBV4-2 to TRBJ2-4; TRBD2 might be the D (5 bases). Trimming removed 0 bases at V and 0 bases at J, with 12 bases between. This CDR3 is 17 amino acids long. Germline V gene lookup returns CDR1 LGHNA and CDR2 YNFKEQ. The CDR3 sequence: CASSQEDGGLAKNIQYF. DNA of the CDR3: TGTGCCAGCAGCCAAGAGGATGGCGGGCTAGCCAAAAACATTCAGTACTTC.

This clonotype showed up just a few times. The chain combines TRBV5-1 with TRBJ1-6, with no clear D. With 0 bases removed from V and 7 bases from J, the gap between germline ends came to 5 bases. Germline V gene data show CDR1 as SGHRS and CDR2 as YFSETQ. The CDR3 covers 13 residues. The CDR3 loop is CASSLDPNSPLHF. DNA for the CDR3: TGCGCCAGCAGCTTGGACCCGAATTCACCCCTCCACTTT.

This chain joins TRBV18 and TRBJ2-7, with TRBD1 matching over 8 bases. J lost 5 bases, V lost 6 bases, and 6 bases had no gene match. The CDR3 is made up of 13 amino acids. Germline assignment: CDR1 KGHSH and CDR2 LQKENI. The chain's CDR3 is CASSGGQVDEQYF. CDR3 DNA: TGTGCCAGCTCGGGGGGACAGGTAGACGAGCAGTACTTC.